These 30 T cell receptor beta chains originate from one sample sequenced in a study of CD8 T cells in Susac syndrome. Reverse transcription of roughly 0.45 to 1 ug RNA was performed with random hexamers. TCRdb re-derived calls from the immunoSEQ multiplex PCR reads in MiXCR, one entry per CDR3 protein. This sample has about 140,000 distinct CDR3 sequences, with roughly 94% found just once. The source material was CD8+ T cells from PBMCs. The source is a human donor with Susac syndrome.

The chain is built from TRBV27 and TRBJ2-2, with 7 bases lining up with TRBD2. Germline lookup yields CDR1 MNHEY and CDR2 SMNVEV (reference sequence). Unmatched junction bases numbered 8, after V lost 1 base and J lost 6 bases. The CDR3 is 16 residues long. For the CDR3, the DNA is TGTGCCAGCAGTTTATTTGCGGGAGATCTTCCCGGGGAGCTGTTTTTT. It codes for CASSLFAGDLPGELFF.

Notes on this clonotype: The junction and the germline gene differ at one end; a read error may be behind it. This chain links TRBV29-1 with TRBJ1-1; 9 nucleotides align to TRBD1. CDR3 size: 12 residues. Germline CDR1 reads SQVTM; CDR2 reads ANQGSEA. CDR3 DNA sequence: TGCAGCGTACCCGGAGGGGGACAGGGCCTCTTGTTT. As protein: CSVPGGGQGLLF.

The rearrangement uses TRBV6-1 and TRBJ2-5; 14 bases fit TRBD2. The germline V gene encodes CDR1 MNHNS and CDR2 SASEGT. Losses at the gene ends were 0 bases for V and 7 bases for J; bases not matched to a gene: 7. The CDR3 extends over 17 amino acids. The CDR3: CASSEATGTSGSGTQYF. CDR3 coding DNA: TGTGCCAGCAGTGAAGCGACCGGGACTAGCGGGAGCGGGACCCAGTACTTC.

The rearrangement joins TRBV5-1 to TRBJ2-5; no definite D call. Looked up from germline, CDR1 is SGHRS and CDR2 is YFSETQ. The CDR3 loop spans 14 amino acids. V dropped 6 bases and J dropped 2 bases, with 14 bases sitting between them. Written as DNA, the CDR3 is TGCGCCAGCACCCCCGGTGCGCTACAAGAGACCCAGTACTTC. Translation gives CASTPGALQETQYF.

The chain couples TRBV20-1 to TRBJ2-2; 8 bases are shared with TRBD2. This CDR3 has 15 amino acids. Trimming at V came to 0 bases and at J to 6 bases, leaving 6 bases not matched to a gene. From germline, CDR1 is DFQATT and CDR2 SNEGSKA (reference sequence). The CDR3 nucleotides read TGCAGTGCTAGAGATGGGACTAGTGGTTCCGGGGAGCTGTTTTTT. As protein: CSARDGTSGSGELFF.

The chain employs TRBV20-1 and TRBJ2-5; 14 bases match TRBD2. Trimming at V came to 0 bases and at J to 4 bases, leaving 7 bases not matched to a gene. The length of the CDR3 is 17 residues. The germline V gene has CDR1 DFQATT and CDR2 SNEGSKA (reference sequence). The CDR3 here is CSARDRGLAGVGETQYF. CDR3 in DNA: TGCAGTGCTAGAGATAGGGGACTAGCGGGAGTAGGAGAGACCCAGTACTTC.

In its sample, this clonotype was seen a few times. Germline is not matched at one junction end, which may reflect a read error. The genes are TRBV12-3 or TRBV12-4 and TRBJ2-3; D gene ambiguous. This CDR3 comprises 11 residues. CDR3 residues: CASRFSDTQYF. Written as DNA, the CDR3 is TGTGCCAGCCGTTTTAGCGATACGCAGTATTTT.

The gene calls are TRBV19 and TRBJ2-7, with TRBD1 matching 8 bases. Trimming cost V 5 bases and J 5 bases; bases outside gene matches: 8. CDR1 is LNHDA and CDR2 is SQIVND in the germline V gene (reference sequence). This CDR3 spans 14 amino acids. In nucleotides, the CDR3 is TGTGCCAGTAGTTGGACAGGGAGTAGCCACGAGCAGTACTTC. Translated: CASSWTGSSHEQYF. The full variable domain, rest sourced from reference TRBV19 and TRBJ2-7, is DGGITQSPKYLFRKEGQNVTLSCEQNLNHDAMYWYRQDPGQGLRLIYYSQIVNDFQKGDIAEGYSVSREKKESFPLTVTSAQKNPTAFYLCASSWTGSSHEQYFGPGTRLTVT.

V gene TRBV30 combines with J gene TRBJ1-2, with 7 positions matching TRBD1. The CDR3 covers 16 residues. With V trimmed by 5 bases and J by 4 bases, 16 bases remained unmatched. The germline V gene has CDR1 GTSNPN and CDR2 SVGIG (reference sequence). This CDR3 reads CAWGGESDRWIYGYTF. The CDR3 DNA follows: TGTGCCTGGGGTGGAGAGTCGGACAGGTGGATCTATGGCTACACCTTC.

V is TRBV27 and J is TRBJ2-1; D is tentatively TRBD1 or TRBD2 (5 bases each). Germline CDR1 and CDR2: MNHEY and SMNVEV (reference sequence). The V and J ends lost 2 bases and 4 bases respectively, with 9 bases between them. This CDR3 has 14 residues. The CDR3 coding sequence is TGTGCCAGCAGTTTAGGGACGAGTTACAATGAGCAGTTCTTC. Translated, it gives CASSLGTSYNEQFF.

The chain employs TRBV10-3 and TRBJ1-5, with 7 bases lining up with TRBD1. The CDR3 sequence is 14 residues long. Germline V gives CDR1 ENHRY, CDR2 SYGVKD. V trimming: 3 bases; J trimming: 5 bases; junction bases outside the gene matches: 4. CDR3 region: CAISDRGEDQPQHF. As DNA, the CDR3 is TGTGCCATCAGTGACAGGGGGGAGGATCAGCCCCAGCATTTT.

The V gene is TRBV27, the J gene TRBJ1-4; D may be TRBD1 (5 bases). The CDR3 totals 14 residues. The germline CDR1 and CDR2 sequences are MNHEY and SMNVEV (reference sequence). V shed 4 bases and J shed 8 bases, with 14 bases lying between them. This CDR3 reads CASSSMGWGEKLFF. The CDR3 DNA sequence: TGTGCCAGCAGTTCGATGGGATGGGGGGAAAAACTGTTTTTT.

This sequence joins TRBV29-1 and TRBJ2-1, with a weak D call TRBD2 (7 bases). CDR1 is SQVTM, CDR2 ANQGSEA, per germline. This CDR3 comprises 12 residues. The CDR3 coding sequence is TGCAGTGGGGGGCAGGGAGGGGATGAGCAGTTCTTC. Its protein is CSGGQGGDEQFF.

The V gene is TRBV4-1, the J gene TRBJ2-3; no clear D gene. The CDR3 consists of 16 residues. The germline V and J ends were trimmed by 0 bases and 3 bases, with 13 bases remaining between them. CDR1 is MGHRA and CDR2 is YSYEKL in the germline V gene. CDR3 residues: CASSQDPGPNTDTQYF. DNA for the CDR3: TGCGCCAGCAGCCAAGATCCCGGACCAAATACAGATACGCAGTATTTT.

This chain links TRBV30 with TRBJ2-5; D is uncertain. Germline values: CDR1 GTSNPN, CDR2 SVGIG (reference sequence). Trimming cost V 4 bases and J 4 bases, with 10 bases left between them. The CDR3 sequence is 12 residues long. The CDR3 region is CAWTGGSETQYF. Here the CDR3 DNA reads TGTGCCTGGACGGGCGGTTCAGAGACCCAGTACTTC.

The chain uses TRBV25-1 and TRBJ1-5, with 7 bases aligning to TRBD1. CDR1 and CDR2 (germline): MGHDK, SYGVNS. The CDR3 covers 15 residues. V trimming: 7 bases; J trimming: 6 bases; junction bases outside the gene matches: 12. Here the CDR3 reads CASKGNRGQGQPQHF. CDR3 nucleotide sequence: TGTGCCAGCAAGGGAAACAGGGGACAAGGTCAGCCCCAGCATTTT.

The gene calls are TRBV20-1 and TRBJ2-2; 9 nucleotides agree with TRBD2. The V gene's germline CDR1 is DFQATT and CDR2 SNEGSKA (reference sequence). The CDR3 runs to 12 residues. V dropped 6 bases and J dropped 7; count of bases not matched to a gene: 3. The CDR3 loop is CSAPSGDGELFF. CDR3 DNA sequence: TGCAGTGCACCTAGCGGGGACGGGGAGCTGTTTTTT.

This chain uses TRBV30 with TRBJ2-7; TRBD1 is a possible D gene (5 bases). The ends were cut back, 5 bases at V and 3 bases at J, with 20 bases in the middle. The germline V gene has CDR1 GTSNPN and CDR2 SVGIG (reference sequence). The CDR3 is 15 amino acids. In nucleotides, the CDR3 is TGTGCCTGGGTGAAGACTGAAAGGGGTCGCTACGAGCAGTACTTC. Translating gives CAWVKTERGRYEQYF.

This clonotype was picked up one time. The chain is built from TRBV29-1 and TRBJ1-5, with 9 positions matching TRBD1. The CDR3 runs to 15 residues. Germline lookup yields CDR1 SQVTM and CDR2 ANQGSEA. Trimming removed 3 bases from V and 5 bases from J; junction bases left unmatched: 8. The CDR3 loop reads CSVDQGTGPHQPQHF. As DNA, the CDR3 is TGCAGCGTTGATCAGGGGACAGGGCCGCATCAGCCCCAGCATTTT.

This clonotype was counted a single time. The chain carries TRBV4-1 and TRBJ1-1; D is uncertain. CDR1 and CDR2 from the germline V gene are MGHRA and YSYEKL. Trimming stripped 6 bases from V and 1 base from J, with 12 bases between. CDR3 length: 14 amino acids. The chain's CDR3 is CASSQSGENTEAFF. CDR3 DNA: TGCGCCAGCAGTCAATCCGGGGAGAACACTGAAGCTTTCTTT.

The V gene is TRBV20-1, the J gene TRBJ2-5; 7 positions match TRBD2. CDR3 length: 14 amino acids. Germline V lookup: CDR1 DFQATT, CDR2 SNEGSKA (reference sequence). V was pared by 2 bases and J by 5 bases, with 8 bases of the junction left unmatched. CDR3 DNA sequence: TGCAGTGCTAGACCCACTAGCGCCGGGGAGACCCAGTACTTC. Protein sequence: CSARPTSAGETQYF.

This chain links TRBV14 with TRBJ1-1; D remains unclear. Trimming stripped 5 bases from V and 0 bases from J, with 13 bases between. Germline CDR1 SGHDN, CDR2 FVKESK. The CDR3 covers 15 residues. CDR3 in DNA: TGTGCCAGCAGCTATAAGAGAGGGCTGAACACTGAAGCTTTCTTT. It yields the protein CASSYKRGLNTEAFF.

V gene TRBV4-2 combines with J gene TRBJ2-2, with a tentative D call TRBD2 (5 bases). This CDR3 has 20 amino acids. Germline V CDR1 and CDR2: LGHNA, YNFKEQ. V was cut by 4 bases and J by 6 bases, with 30 bases left in between. Here the CDR3 reads CASSPPGIDTETPSAGELFF. The CDR3 DNA reads TGTGCCAGCAGCCCCCCCGGGATCGACACGGAAACCCCTTCGGCCGGGGAGCTGTTTTTT.

The genes are TRBV6-6 and TRBJ2-3, with no clear D. The V end lost 0 bases, the J end lost 5 bases, and 6 bases lay between the germline ends. The CDR3 consists of 13 residues. Germline loops: CDR1 MNHNY, CDR2 SVGAGI (reference sequence). CDR3 sequence: CASSYSLRDTQYF. DNA for the CDR3: TGTGCCAGCAGTTACTCGTTGAGAGATACGCAGTATTTT.

The chain carries TRBV9 and TRBJ2-2, with D perhaps matching TRBD2 (5 bases). This CDR3 is built from 14 residues. Germline CDR1 reads SGDLS; CDR2 reads YYNGEE. V lost 5 bases and J lost 3, with 11 bases in between. The CDR3 nucleotides are TGTGCCAGCAGACCCGCCGGGGACACCGGGGAGCTGTTTTTT. This codes for CASRPAGDTGELFF.

This chain joins TRBV6-5 and TRBJ1-4; 9 nucleotides match TRBD1. CDR3 length: 14 amino acids. Germline V lookup: CDR1 MNHEY, CDR2 SVGAGI. V shed 6 bases, J shed 6 bases, and the junction held 5 bases outside the gene matches. The CDR3 nucleotides are TGTGCCAGCAGCCCCGGGACAGGGTATGAAAAACTGTTTTTT. This sequence encodes CASSPGTGYEKLFF.

The chain carries TRBV27 and TRBJ2-5; D possibly corresponds to TRBD2 (6 bases). V dropped 8 bases and J dropped 0 bases, with 28 bases sitting between them. This CDR3 spans 19 amino acids. CDR1 is MNHEY, CDR2 SMNVEV, per germline (reference sequence). CDR3 coding DNA: TGTGCCAGCCACGCGTATCGGAAAGAGACTAGGTTGGACCAAGAGACCCAGTACTTC. This gives the protein CASHAYRKETRLDQETQYF.

The gene calls are TRBV27 and TRBJ2-5; 8 nucleotides align to TRBD1. Germline V lookup: CDR1 MNHEY, CDR2 SMNVEV (reference sequence). J lost 4 bases, V lost 3 bases, and 7 bases had no gene match. The CDR3 is 15 amino acids. The CDR3 DNA reads TGTGCCAGCAGTTTGGGGACAGGTGACCTAGAGACCCAGTACTTC. Its translation: CASSLGTGDLETQYF.

The CDR3, as DNA: TGTGCCAGCACGGGGCTCGACGATGAAAAACTGTTTTTT. This codes for CASTGLDDEKLFF. This chain connects TRBV28 to TRBJ1-4; D possibly corresponds to TRBD1 (5 bases). Trimming took 7 bases from V and 6 from J, leaving 12 bases between them. This CDR3 comprises 13 residues. Germline V gene lookup returns CDR1 MDHEN and CDR2 SYDVKM.

This sequence joins TRBV7-6 and TRBJ2-2; unclear D gene. CDR3 length: 13 amino acids. Looked up from germline, CDR1 is SGHVS and CDR2 is FNYEAQ. Trimming removed 5 bases from V and 3 bases from J, with 7 bases in between. The CDR3 loop reads CASSPEYTGELFF. CDR3 DNA: TGTGCCAGCAGCCCTGAGTACACCGGGGAGCTGTTTTTT.